The clone carrying this T cell receptor beta chain appeared a few times. The antigen remains undetermined. The record originates from a study of cytomegalovirus exposure and HLA in healthy donors. About the study: Earlier, 150 million to 200 million T cells were analyzed, and some 120 million unique TCR beta sequences were found among them.

Notes on the study in general: In a later analysis, specific HLA alleles were associated with approximately 16,000 TCR beta sequences at a 0.05 false discovery rate.

Nominally healthy donors were sampled, though unrecorded immune exposures were likely. The PCR contained 60 Vbeta and 13 Jbeta primers. The table came from immunoSEQ multiplex PCR; TCRdb's copy has only in-frame clones and leaves some out. The repertoire includes around 180,000 clones, about 90% of them detected once, and roughly 0.23% sits in the top ten. This CDR3 spans 14 amino acids. Germline-derived CDR1 and CDR2 are MNHEY and SMNVEV (reference sequence). The germline V and J ends were trimmed by 4 bases and 1 base, with 9 bases remaining between them. Sequenced sample: PBMCs. This sequence originates from a girl under three years old in good health and CMV-seronegative. The chain links TRBV27 to TRBJ2-3; TRBD1 might be the D (5 bases). The CDR3 region has the DNA TGTGCCAGCAGTTGGGGCTACCGCACAGATACGCAGTATTTT. It translates to CASSWGYRTDTQYF.